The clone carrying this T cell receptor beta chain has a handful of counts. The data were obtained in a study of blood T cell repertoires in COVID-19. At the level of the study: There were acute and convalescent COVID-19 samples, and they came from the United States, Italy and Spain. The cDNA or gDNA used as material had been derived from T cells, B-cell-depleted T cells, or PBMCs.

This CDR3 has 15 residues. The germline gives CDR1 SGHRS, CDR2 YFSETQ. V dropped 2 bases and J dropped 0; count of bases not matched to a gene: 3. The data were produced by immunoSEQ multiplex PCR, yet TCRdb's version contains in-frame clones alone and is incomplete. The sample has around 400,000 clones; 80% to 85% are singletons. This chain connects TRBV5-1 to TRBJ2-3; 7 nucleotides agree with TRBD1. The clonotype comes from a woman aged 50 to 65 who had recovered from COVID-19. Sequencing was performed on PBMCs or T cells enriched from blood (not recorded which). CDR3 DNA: TGCGCCAGCAGCTTAACAGGGGCCAGCACAGATACGCAGTATTTT. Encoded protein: CASSLTGASTDTQYF.